This T cell receptor (beta chain) was recovered during a study of STAT3 mutations in large granular lymphocyte leukemia. Study findings and constraints: A small but highly pathogenic clone may have been missed. TCR clonotype switching after therapy occurred in about 30% of the 18 patients. Samples missed the first appearance of the clone. At least one immunodominant TCR beta clonotype appeared in every T-cell large granular lymphocyte leukemia patient.

On this clone: What it binds is not known.

Average productive template count per sample was roughly 40,000. Some clones are missing from TCRdb's copy, which holds only in-frame ones; the method was immunoSEQ multiplex PCR. This table has about 24,000 clones, less than 95% appearing once. This CDR3 has 15 residues. V was clipped by 4 bases and J by 6 bases, with 20 bases between them. CDR1 SGDLS and CDR2 YYNGEE come from the germline V gene. This rearrangement joins TRBV9 to TRBJ2-7; D may be TRBD1 (6 bases). This sequence originates from a man in his forties with T-cell large granular lymphocyte leukemia. Some clones in this sample may be carry-over from other donors' samples. The sequencing input was peripheral blood mononuclear cells. CDR3 sequence reads: CASSPEVGTSTEQYF. CDR3 bases: TGTGCCAGCAGCCCAGAGGTCGGGACATCGACCGAGCAGTACTTC.